The 20 T cell receptor beta chains in this list originate from one sample, sequenced in a study of Ad26.COV2.S vaccination and SARS-CoV-2 variants. This sample's treatment: about 20 received Ad26.COV2.S at low or high dose, single or two shots; about 5 received placebo; per-sample allocation not given. Samples came from day 63 after the first vaccine or placebo injection. Only in-frame clones appear in the TCRdb table, and some are missing; sequencing was by immunoSEQ multiplex PCR. The sample shows some 500,000 clones, roughly nine tenths of them seen only once. The sample consisted of peripheral blood, taken in a trial of Ad26.COV2.S vaccine versus placebo. The receptors here all came from a person between 18 and 60 years old who received the Ad26.COV2.S COVID-19 vaccine or a placebo.

This chain connects TRBV11-2 to TRBJ2-1, with 7 bases matching TRBD2. CDR3 length equals 18 residues. The germline CDR1 and CDR2 sequences are SGHAT and FQNNGV. V lost 5 bases, J lost 6 bases, and 19 bases stayed unmatched. The CDR3 DNA reads TGTGCCAGCAGCCCCACGGGTGGGGAGGGCCCTCACGGCAATGAGCAGTTCTTC. Translating it yields CASSPTGGEGPHGNEQFF.

The V call is TRBV6-5, the J call TRBJ2-7; 8 nucleotides match TRBD1. V gave up 6 bases and J gave up 1 base; unmatched junction bases: 2. Looked up from germline, CDR1 is MNHEY and CDR2 is SVGAGI. The CDR3 length is 13 residues. CDR3 DNA: TGTGCCAGCAGCAGGACAGGGTCCTACGAGCAGTACGTC. This translates into CASSRTGSYEQYV.

In the case of this clone: No conserved phenylalanine or tryptophan ends this CDR3, so it is likely a read error. Because the CDR3's place on the DNA is in doubt, the DNA is left out and the CDR3 is given as listed by TCRdb. The V gene is TRBV3-1 (or the pseudogene TRBV3-2), the J gene TRBJ2-3. Germline V CDR1 and CDR2: LGHDT, YNNKEL (reference sequence). Counting both end residues, the CDR3 totals 9 amino acids. The CDR3: CASQSLDGP.

The V gene is TRBV2, the J gene TRBJ1-6; TRBD1 matches 9 bases. Per the germline V gene, CDR1 is SNHLY and CDR2 is FYNNEI. Trimming at V came to 8 bases and at J to 8 bases, leaving 10 bases not matched to a gene. CDR3 length equals 15 residues. CDR3 sequence: CASVGYGDRDSPLHF. CDR3 bases: TGTGCCAGCGTAGGGTATGGGGACAGGGATTCACCCCTCCACTTT.

The rearrangement links TRBV5-1 to TRBJ2-3; 14 bases line up with TRBD2. V was clipped by 4 bases and J by 4 bases; unmatched bases: 5. Germline lookup yields CDR1 SGHRS and CDR2 YFSETQ. The CDR3 consists of 16 residues. CDR3 DNA sequence: TGCGCCAGCAGCGCGACTAGCGGGGGGGTGGCAGATACGCAGTATTTT. This sequence encodes CASSATSGGVADTQYF.

This chain connects TRBV7-8 to TRBJ1-4; perhaps TRBD1 as D (5 bases). Trimming took off 3 bases at V and 7 bases at J, with 15 bases between the two ends. CDR1 is SGHVS, CDR2 FQNEAQ, per germline. The CDR3 is 15 amino acids. CDR3 region: CASSLTVGGGEKLFF. The CDR3 region has the DNA TGTGCCAGCAGCTTGACGGTGGGCGGGGGTGAAAAACTGTTTTTT.

This chain uses TRBV13 with TRBJ2-3; possibly TRBD2 for D (6 bases). V gave up 6 bases and J gave up 0 bases, with 13 bases separating them. This CDR3 spans 15 amino acids. Germline V CDR1 and CDR2: PRHDT, FYEKMQ (reference sequence). The CDR3 loop reads CASSSLGGSTDTQYF. In nucleotides, the CDR3 is TGTGCCAGCAGTTCCCTGGGGGGAAGCACAGATACGCAGTATTTT.

V gene TRBV4-3 combines with J gene TRBJ1-5; tentative D call: TRBD1 (6 bases). V was shortened by 0 bases and J by 6 bases, with 12 bases between the two germline ends. The CDR3 extends over 15 amino acids. The germline V gene encodes CDR1 LGHNA and CDR2 YSLEER. The CDR3 protein is CASSQDWGAGQPQHF. The CDR3 DNA reads as TGCGCCAGCAGCCAAGATTGGGGGGCGGGTCAGCCCCAGCATTTT.

The chain couples TRBV7-2 to TRBJ2-2; 7 nucleotides match TRBD1. J gave up 4 bases and V 2 bases, and 7 bases lay outside the gene matches. This CDR3 is 16 amino acids long. Germline V gives CDR1 SGHTA, CDR2 FQGNSA. The CDR3 DNA reads TGTGCCAGCAGCTTAAGGGGGCCCATTGGCACCGGGGAGCTGTTTTTT. Translating it yields CASSLRGPIGTGELFF.

The rearrangement links TRBV9 to TRBJ2-1; 11 bases agree with TRBD2. The germline CDR1 and CDR2 sequences are SGDLS and YYNGEE. The CDR3 covers 15 residues. Germline trimming cut 0 bases from V and 5 bases from J; bases unmatched to any gene: 1. CDR3 protein: CASSVGLAGNNEQFF. CDR3 DNA sequence: TGTGCCAGCAGCGTAGGACTAGCGGGAAACAATGAGCAGTTCTTC.

In its sample, this clone was seen once. The chain recombines TRBV27 with TRBJ2-5; 11 bases are shared with TRBD2. Germline assignment: CDR1 MNHEY and CDR2 SMNVEV (reference sequence). The CDR3 loop spans 15 amino acids. V was clipped by 5 bases and J by 4 bases; unmatched bases: 6. CDR3 sequence reads: CASSPLAGERETQYF. CDR3 sequence (DNA): TGTGCCAGCAGTCCACTAGCGGGAGAAAGAGAGACCCAGTACTTC.

This chain links TRBV4-1 with TRBJ2-7; D is unclear. The CDR3 runs 14 residues. Germline V gene sequence: CDR1 MGHRA, CDR2 YSYEKL. Between the trimmed V and J ends, which lost 0 bases and 0 bases, there was a span of 6 bases. The CDR3: CASSQDRTSYEQYF. CDR3 coding DNA: TGCGCCAGCAGCCAAGACAGGACCTCCTACGAGCAGTACTTC.

The rearrangement links TRBV5-5 to TRBJ1-1, with D unclear. Germline CDR1 reads SGHKS; CDR2 reads YYEKEE (reference sequence). The V and J ends lost 5 bases and 4 bases respectively, with 15 bases between them. This CDR3 region has 14 residues. The CDR3, as DNA: TGTGCCAGCAGACTGCTCTTAGGAGGCACTGAAGCTTTCTTT. Translating gives CASRLLLGGTEAFF.

The J gene is TRBJ2-3, the V gene TRBV24-1, with TRBD2 matching over 7 bases. This CDR3 is 15 amino acids long. The germline V gene encodes CDR1 KGHDR and CDR2 SFDVKD. Trimming at V came to 0 bases and at J to 11 bases, leaving 10 bases not matched to a gene. Here the CDR3 DNA reads TGTGCCACCAGTGATTTGGGTCGCGGGAGAATCGAGCAGTATTTT. As protein: CATSDLGRGRIEQYF.

The chain joins TRBV7-3 to TRBJ2-5; TRBD1 agrees at 8 bases. Germline V gene data show CDR1 as SGHTA and CDR2 as FQGTGA. Trimming took 5 bases from V and 5 from J; bases not matched to a gene: 4. CDR3 length: 13 amino acids. The CDR3 spells CASSTGGLETQYF. The CDR3, as DNA: TGTGCCAGCAGCACAGGGGGGTTGGAGACCCAGTACTTC.

The V and J genes are TRBV30 and TRBJ2-3; the D gene is possibly TRBD1 (5 bases). Deletions cut 0 bases from V and 10 bases from J, with 17 bases between. The germline V gene has CDR1 GTSNPN and CDR2 SVGIG (reference sequence). The CDR3 runs to 14 residues. The CDR3 bases are TGTGCCTGGAGTGTATGGCAGGGTGTGTCGGCGCAGTATTTT. The encoded protein is CAWSVWQGVSAQYF.

This chain joins TRBV4-2 and TRBJ2-3, with 14 positions matching TRBD2. The germline CDR1 and CDR2 sequences are LGHNA and YNFKEQ. Trimming at V came to 4 bases and at J to 4 bases, leaving 4 bases not matched to a gene. CDR3 length: 16 residues. Written as DNA, the CDR3 is TGTGCCAGCAGCCTCGGACTAGCGGGGGGCGCAGATACGCAGTATTTT. Its protein is CASSLGLAGGADTQYF.

The genes are TRBV5-6 and TRBJ1-2; D is ambiguous. CDR1 and CDR2 from the germline V gene are SGHDT and YYEEEE. The CDR3 contains 14 residues. The V gene lost 4 bases and the J gene lost 8 bases, with 18 bases spanning the gap. The CDR3 region has the DNA TGTGCCAGCAGCCCCATGGTTCGGAGGAGCGGCTACACCTTC. It codes for CASSPMVRRSGYTF.

The V and J genes are TRBV2 and TRBJ2-6; D is possibly TRBD1 (6 bases). Per the germline V gene, CDR1 is SNHLY and CDR2 is FYNNEI. The ends were cut back, 7 bases at V and 1 base at J, with 11 bases in the middle. CDR3 size: 15 residues. The CDR3 loop reads CASTDGQSGANVLTF. The CDR3 coding sequence is TGTGCCAGCACGGATGGACAGTCTGGGGCCAACGTCCTGACTTTC.

The CDR3 spells CASSLGDRDSYGYTF. The CDR3 region has the DNA TGTGCCAGCAGTTTAGGGGACAGGGACTCCTATGGCTACACCTTC. The chain employs TRBV28 and TRBJ1-2; 9 nucleotides line up with TRBD1. CDR1 and CDR2 (germline): MDHEN, SYDVKM. Losses at the gene ends were 2 bases for V and 4 bases for J; bases not matched to a gene: 5. The CDR3 is 15 amino acids.